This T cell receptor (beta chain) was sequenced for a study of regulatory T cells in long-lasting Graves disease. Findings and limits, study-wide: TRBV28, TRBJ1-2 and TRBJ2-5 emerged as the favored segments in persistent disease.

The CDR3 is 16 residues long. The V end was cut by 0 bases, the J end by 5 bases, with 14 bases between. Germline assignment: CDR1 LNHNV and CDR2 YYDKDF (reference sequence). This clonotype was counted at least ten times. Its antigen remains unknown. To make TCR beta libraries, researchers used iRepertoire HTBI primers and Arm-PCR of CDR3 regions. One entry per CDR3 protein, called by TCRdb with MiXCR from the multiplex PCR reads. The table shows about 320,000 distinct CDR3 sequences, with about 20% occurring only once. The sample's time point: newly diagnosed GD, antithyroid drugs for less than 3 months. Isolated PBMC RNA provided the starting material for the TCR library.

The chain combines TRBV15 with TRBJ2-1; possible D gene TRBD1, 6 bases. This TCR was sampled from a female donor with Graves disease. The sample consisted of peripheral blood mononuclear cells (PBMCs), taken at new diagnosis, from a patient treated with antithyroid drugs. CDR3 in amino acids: CATSRDYGTNNNEQFF. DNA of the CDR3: TGTGCCACCAGCAGAGATTATGGGACAAATAACAATGAGCAGTTCTTC.